This TCR beta chain was identified in a study of OX40 agonist ivuxolimab in advanced cancers. Sequencing used immunoSEQ multiplex PCR; TCRdb keeps in-frame clones, though not all of them. The table shows 35,000 to 45,000 clones, with roughly 86% occurring only once. The specimen was CD4+ or CD8+ T cells sorted from blood, collected in a trial of the OX40 agonist ivuxolimab. The sequence derives from an adult with an advanced solid tumor such as melanoma, head and neck, liver or kidney cancer.

The CDR3 sequence: CATPRGDGYTF. The CDR3 DNA reads as TGTGCCACCCCTCGGGGAGATGGCTACACCTTC. The chain is built from TRBV10-3 and TRBJ1-2; D gene ambiguous. CDR3 length equals 11 residues. Germline-derived CDR1 and CDR2 are ENHRY and SYGVKD. The V end lost 10 bases, the J end lost 6 bases, and 12 bases lay between the germline ends.